The clone carrying this TCR beta chain was observed a handful of times. Its antigen remains unidentified. These data originate in a study of T-cell reconstitution after alpha-beta-depleted transplantation in children. Preparation of the TCRbeta library was carried out with unique molecular identifiers. Using its own MiXCR run on the PCR reads, TCRdb lists one record per CDR3 protein. The top ten hold around 35% of the sample, which has 90,000 to 130,000 distinct CDR3 sequences, under 13% seen once. Study conclusions and caveats: T cells produced anew were the main source of T-cell counts and diversity one year after transplant. Several hundred expanded graft clones reportedly were the source of alpha-beta T cells about two months after transplant. At day 60, the high TCRbeta diversity found in some patients originated from recipient T cells and thymic progenitors that had survived.

Germline CDR1 reads DFQATT; CDR2 reads SNEGSKA (reference sequence). V shed 4 bases and J 5 bases; nucleotides not matched to a gene: 8. The CDR3 has 15 residues. This material consisted of PBMCs, taken before TCRalphabeta/CD19-depleted stem cell transplant. This TCR came from a boy aged 2-9 years with acute lymphoblastic leukemia, due to receive a stem cell transplant. The chain joins TRBV20-1 to TRBJ2-5; 12 nucleotides match TRBD2. The CDR3 nucleotides read TGCAGTGCTACTCCGGCTAGCGGGAGGGTGGAGACCCAGTACTTC. This encodes CSATPASGRVETQYF.